The 22 T cell receptor beta chains below all came from one sample that was sequenced in a study of T cell changes during pregnancy in multiple sclerosis. Some clones are missing from TCRdb's copy, which holds only in-frame ones; the method was immunoSEQ multiplex PCR. The sample shows some 40,000 clones, 85% to 95% of them seen only once. Sequencing used peripheral blood. The receptor set was obtained from a female donor with multiple sclerosis, enrolled in a pregnancy study.

This clone appeared once. The chain recombines TRBV5-6 with TRBJ2-7; D possibly corresponds to TRBD2 (6 bases). CDR3 length equals 14 residues. V was trimmed by 1 base and J by 5 bases, leaving 13 bases between them. The germline CDR1 and CDR2 sequences are SGHDT and YYEEEE. DNA of the CDR3: TGTGCCAGCAGCTTGCCCCCGGGGGTTGACGAGCAGTACTTC. Its translation is CASSLPPGVDEQYF.

V is TRBV6-6 and J is TRBJ2-7; 7 bases line up with TRBD1. The ends lost 2 bases at V and 1 base at J; junction bases unmatched: 5. Germline V gene lookup returns CDR1 MNHNY and CDR2 SVGAGI (reference sequence). The CDR3 runs to 15 residues. CDR3 sequence reads: CASSYRRDSSYEQYF. The DNA of the CDR3 is TGTGCCAGCAGTTACCGCCGGGACAGTTCCTACGAGCAGTACTTC.

The chain carries TRBV27 and TRBJ1-2; 7 nucleotides line up with TRBD1. After removal of 4 bases from V and 4 bases from J, the junction contained 6 bases not matched to a gene. Germline CDR1 reads MNHEY; CDR2 reads SMNVEV (reference sequence). There are 14 residues in the CDR3. The CDR3, as DNA: TGTGCCAGCAGTTCGCTTGGGACAGCCTATGGCTACACCTTC. Its translation: CASSSLGTAYGYTF.

This sequence joins TRBV6-5 and TRBJ1-5, with 7 bases fitting TRBD1. V lost 5 bases to trimming and J lost 2 bases; unmatched junction nucleotides: 6. The CDR3 spans 15 residues. The germline V gene has CDR1 MNHEY and CDR2 SVGAGI. The CDR3 spells CASSPTGPGNQPQHF. The CDR3 coding sequence is TGTGCCAGCAGTCCGACAGGGCCCGGCAATCAGCCCCAGCATTTT.

CDR3 sequence reads: CASSSGTDTQYF. For the CDR3, the DNA is TGTGCCAGCTCCTCCGGCACAGATACGCAGTATTTT. The rearrangement joins TRBV2 to TRBJ2-3; D not certain. Trimming left V 8 bases short and J 1 base short, with 7 bases between. CDR3 length: 12 residues. Germline-derived CDR1 and CDR2 are SNHLY and FYNNEI. Variable domain in full (rest from reference TRBV2 and TRBJ2-3): EPEVTQTPSHQVTQMGQEVILRCVPISNHLYFYWYRQILGQKVEFLVSFYNNEISEKSEIFDDQFSVERPDGSNFTLKIRSTKLEDSAMYFCASSSGTDTQYFGPGTRLTVL.

This clone was observed a single time. This chain uses TRBV10-3 with TRBJ1-4, with TRBD1 matching over 7 bases. J gave up 4 bases and V 3 bases, and 8 bases lay outside the gene matches. The CDR3 consists of 16 residues. Germline lookup yields CDR1 ENHRY and CDR2 SYGVKD. CDR3: CAISDKETGSNEKLFF. In DNA form, the CDR3 reads TGTGCCATCAGTGATAAAGAGACAGGGAGTAATGAAAAACTGTTTTTT.

With respect to this clone: The sample contains more than one DNA sequence encoding this CDR3. V and J are TRBV9 and TRBJ2-1, with 8 bases aligning to TRBD2. V was clipped by 0 bases and J by 7 bases; unmatched bases: 6. This CDR3 contains 15 residues. In germline, CDR1 is SGDLS, CDR2 YYNGEE. The CDR3 loop reads CASSVGTSGSNEQFF. The CDR3 DNA reads as TGTGCCAGCAGCGTAGGTACTAGCGGTTCAAATGAGCAGTTCTTC.

The gene calls are TRBV11-2 and TRBJ1-2; 11 nucleotides agree with TRBD1. CDR3 length equals 13 residues. V shed 8 bases and J 3 bases; nucleotides not matched to a gene: 2. Germline CDR1 reads SGHAT; CDR2 reads FQNNGV. CDR3 nucleotide sequence: TGTGCCAGCCGGACAGGGGGCTACTATGGCTACACCTTC. Its translation is CASRTGGYYGYTF.

This chain joins TRBV20-1 and TRBJ2-7; the D is unclear. The CDR3 length is 11 residues. Germline-derived CDR1 and CDR2 are DFQATT and SNEGSKA (reference sequence). With 8 bases removed from V and 6 bases from J, the gap between germline ends came to 14 bases. The DNA for the CDR3 is TGCAGTCCCCGGGCCCCTAGCGAGCAGTACTTC. This translates into CSPRAPSEQYF.

The CDR3 region is CASSGLTSKSYNEQFF. The CDR3 bases are TGTGCCAGCAGTGGCCTTACTAGCAAATCCTACAATGAGCAGTTCTTC. V gene TRBV2 combines with J gene TRBJ2-1, with D perhaps matching TRBD2 (6 bases). V was pared by 4 bases and J by 1 base, with 14 bases between. This CDR3 has 16 residues. Germline V gene sequence: CDR1 SNHLY, CDR2 FYNNEI.

This rearrangement joins TRBV7-9 to TRBJ1-1; D is uncertain. V shed 4 bases and J shed 11 bases, with 20 bases lying between them. Germline lookup yields CDR1 SEHNR and CDR2 FQNEAQ (reference sequence). CDR3 length: 14 residues. This CDR3 is CASSYRLDGVVAFF. CDR3 nucleotide sequence: TGTGCCAGCAGCTACCGACTGGATGGAGTTGTGGCTTTCTTT.

DNA of the CDR3: TGTGCCAGTAACGATCCGGGACTCCATCAGCCCCAGCATTTT. Protein sequence: CASNDPGLHQPQHF. The chain uses TRBV19 and TRBJ1-5, with a tentative D call TRBD1 (5 bases). The CDR3 is made up of 14 amino acids. V dropped 7 bases and J dropped 5 bases, with 15 bases sitting between them. The germline gives CDR1 LNHDA, CDR2 SQIVND (reference sequence).

This sequence joins TRBV4-2 and TRBJ1-1; 8 nucleotides match TRBD1. The CDR3 consists of 14 residues. The V segment lost 9 bases and the J segment 4 bases; nucleotides outside the gene matches: 10. Per the germline V gene, CDR1 is LGHNA and CDR2 is YNFKEQ. The CDR3 spells CASASTGVGTEAFF. As DNA, the CDR3 is TGTGCCAGTGCGTCGACAGGGGTGGGCACTGAAGCTTTCTTT.

The table lists this clone with a few counts. The chain is built from TRBV11-3 and TRBJ2-2; TRBD1 agrees at 10 bases. Germline-derived CDR1 and CDR2 are SGHNT and YENEEA. Losses at the gene ends were 6 bases for V and 3 bases for J; bases not matched to a gene: 4. The CDR3 contains 15 residues. In nucleotides, the CDR3 is TGTGCCAGCAGGCCTGGACAGGGGGACACCGGGGAGCTGTTTTTT. The encoded protein is CASRPGQGDTGELFF.

The rearrangement uses TRBV5-4 and TRBJ2-7, with 15 bases fitting TRBD2. The germline V gene encodes CDR1 SGHNT and CDR2 YYREEE (reference sequence). V trimming: 4 bases; J trimming: 5 bases; junction bases outside the gene matches: 13. The CDR3 totals 18 residues. The CDR3 nucleotides are TGTGCCAGCAGCCTGGGACTAGCGGGAGGCCCGATTGTTCACGAGCAGTACTTC. The encoded protein is CASSLGLAGGPIVHEQYF.

The V and J genes are TRBV6-6 and TRBJ1-2; no reliable D call. Trimming removed 4 bases from V and 2 bases from J, with 11 bases in between. From germline, CDR1 is MNHNY and CDR2 SVGAGI (reference sequence). This CDR3 has 14 residues. The chain's CDR3 is CASSSSTLNYGYTF. CDR3 nucleotides: TGTGCCAGCAGTTCATCGACGTTGAACTATGGCTACACCTTC.

The chain carries TRBV29-1 and TRBJ1-2; 8 positions match TRBD1. The V and J ends lost 5 bases and 5 bases, in that order; junction bases with no gene match: 13. Germline V gives CDR1 SQVTM, CDR2 ANQGSEA. There are 15 residues in the CDR3. The CDR3 loop is CSVLPPRGQRYGYTF. The DNA for the CDR3 is TGCAGCGTTCTCCCCCCCAGGGGGCAGAGGTATGGCTACACCTTC.

The CDR3 loop reads CASSDLGVSSYNEQFF. The CDR3 DNA is TGTGCCAGCAGTGATTTAGGGGTAAGCTCCTACAATGAGCAGTTCTTC. The J gene is TRBJ2-1, the V gene TRBV25-1, with a tentative D call TRBD1 (5 bases). The length of the CDR3 is 16 residues. CDR1 and CDR2 from the germline V gene are MGHDK and SYGVNS. V lost 3 bases to trimming and J lost 0 bases, with 12 bases between them. The whole variable domain, filled in from reference TRBV25-1 and TRBJ2-1, reads EADIYQTPRYLVIGTGKKITLECSQTMGHDKMYWYQQDPGMELHLIHYSYGVNSTEKGDLSSESTVSRIRTEHFPLTLESARPSHTSQYLCASSDLGVSSYNEQFFGPGTRLTVL.

CDR3 DNA: TGTGCCAGCAGTACACTGCCGGGACAGGGTCATACATATTTT. It encodes CASSTLPGQGHTYF. V is TRBV7-2 and J is TRBJ1-3, with 9 bases that match TRBD1. The J segment lost 15 bases and the V segment lost 6 bases, leaving 15 bases of the junction unmatched. CDR3 length equals 14 residues. Germline V gene lookup returns CDR1 SGHTA and CDR2 FQGNSA.

The rearrangement uses TRBV5-6 and TRBJ1-5; D gene unclear. The CDR3 sequence is 14 residues long. V lost 1 base and J lost 7, with 12 bases in between. Germline CDR1 and CDR2: SGHDT and YYEEEE. In DNA, the CDR3 is TGTGCCAGCAGCTTGTCCCCAACCGACCAGCCCCAGCATTTT. As protein: CASSLSPTDQPQHF.

This chain connects TRBV18 to TRBJ2-7; no reliable D call. The ends were cut back, 5 bases at V and 2 bases at J, with 10 bases in the middle. Germline CDR1 reads KGHSH; CDR2 reads LQKENI. This CDR3 has 13 residues. Here the CDR3 reads CASSFEGTYEQYF. Here the CDR3 DNA reads TGTGCCAGCTCATTTGAAGGGACCTACGAGCAGTACTTC.

V gene TRBV7-9 combines with J gene TRBJ2-5; 12 bases map to TRBD1. Germline CDR1 is SEHNR and CDR2 is FQNEAQ (reference sequence). The CDR3 is made up of 18 amino acids. With 3 bases clipped from V and 5 bases from J, the junction kept 13 bases outside the gene matches. CDR3 in DNA: TGTGCCAGCAGCTTCCTCCCAGGGGGACAGGGGGCAGGCGAGACCCAGTACTTC. Translated: CASSFLPGGQGAGETQYF.